This T cell receptor (beta chain) was observed in a study of cytomegalovirus exposure and HLA in healthy donors. Broader study findings: The classifier reportedly diagnosed cytomegalovirus status with high specificity and sensitivity.

On this clone itself: What it recognizes is unknown.

The PCR employed 60 Vbeta primers together with 13 Jbeta primers. The assay was immunoSEQ multiplex PCR, and TCRdb's table has in-frame clones only and misses some. In the table there are about 200,000 clones, roughly 79% of which are singletons. Source material: PBMCs. The receptor's source is a male donor in good health and CMV-seronegative.

CDR3 sequence: CASSQGEWNTEAFF. DNA for the CDR3: TGCGCCAGCAGCCAGGGGGAGTGGAACACTGAAGCTTTCTTT. The gene calls are TRBV5-1 and TRBJ1-1; 7 nucleotides agree with TRBD1. Germline V lookup: CDR1 SGHRS, CDR2 YFSETQ. CDR3 length: 14 amino acids. With V trimmed by 4 bases and J by 1 base, 4 bases remained unmatched.